One sample yielded the 9 T cell receptor beta chains listed below, sequenced in a study of post-analysis software for immune sequencing data. Study-wide findings and caveats: Included in a set of five TRBV segments more frequent in patients than controls were TRBV5-6, TRBV5-1 and TRBV20-1.

Included in the TCR beta cDNA libraries were unique molecular identifiers. TCRdb re-called the PCR reads through MiXCR, storing one row per CDR3 protein. The sample records 740,000 or so distinct CDR3 sequences, approximately 53% being singletons. These receptors lack a known antigen. The sample consisted of blood. Receptor source: a girl aged 10 to 17 with multiple sclerosis.

V gene TRBV25-1 combines with J gene TRBJ2-5, with D possibly matching TRBD2 (5 bases). Germline CDR1 reads MGHDK; CDR2 reads SYGVNS. The CDR3 sequence is 12 residues long. V was trimmed by 7 bases and J by 5 bases, leaving 11 bases between them. The CDR3 here is CASTAGLETQYF. The CDR3 coding sequence is TGTGCCAGCACTGCGGGTCTGGAGACCCAGTACTTC. The variable domain in full, completed from reference TRBV25-1 and TRBJ2-5, reads EADIYQTPRYLVIGTGKKITLECSQTMGHDKMYWYQQDPGMELHLIHYSYGVNSTEKGDLSSESTVSRIRTEHFPLTLESARPSHTSQYLCASTAGLETQYFGPGTRLLVL.

CDR3 residues: CASSYGTGGAGYGYTF. For the CDR3, the DNA is TGTGCCAGCAGCTACGGGACAGGGGGCGCGGGCTATGGCTACACCTTC. This chain uses TRBV7-9 with TRBJ1-2; TRBD1 matches at 12 bases. The germline V gene encodes CDR1 SEHNR and CDR2 FQNEAQ (reference sequence). The trim removed 4 bases at V and 4 bases at J, leaving 7 bases unmatched. The CDR3 is made up of 16 amino acids.

The rearrangement links TRBV7-2 to TRBJ2-5; 8 bases fit TRBD2. The end of the DNA aligns better with TRBJ2-4, so the J call may be wrong. The CDR3 contains 15 residues. From germline, CDR1 is SGHTA and CDR2 FQGNSA. The CDR3 DNA sequence: TGTGCCAGCAGCTTAAGTCGGGGGGGCTCGAACATTCAGTACTTC. It codes for CASSLSRGGSNIQYF.

The genes are TRBV20-1 and TRBJ2-7, with TRBD2 matching over 10 bases. The junction had 8 bases not matched to a gene; V was cut back by 2 bases and J by 4 bases. This CDR3 comprises 15 residues. Germline loops: CDR1 DFQATT, CDR2 SNEGSKA (reference sequence). CDR3 protein: CSARQLAGGNYEQYF. CDR3 sequence (DNA): TGCAGTGCTAGACAATTAGCGGGGGGAAATTACGAGCAGTACTTC.

There are a few counts of this clonotype. The rearrangement links TRBV20-1 to TRBJ2-7; 11 bases line up with TRBD2. The junction had 4 bases not matched to a gene; V was cut back by 0 bases and J by 0 bases. Germline V gene lookup returns CDR1 DFQATT and CDR2 SNEGSKA (reference sequence). The CDR3 extends over 16 amino acids. CDR3 protein: CSARDLLAGASYEQYF. CDR3 in DNA: TGCAGTGCTAGAGACCTACTAGCGGGAGCCTCCTACGAGCAGTACTTC.

This clonotype was recorded a few times. CDR3 sequence (DNA): TGTGCCAGCAGCGTACTTCTAGGACGAAACCAAGAGACCCAGTACTTC. Amino acid sequence: CASSVLLGRNQETQYF. V and J are TRBV5-6 and TRBJ2-5; D is undetermined. The CDR3 is 16 residues long. V was shortened by 4 bases and J by 0 bases, with 16 bases between the two germline ends. Germline V gene data show CDR1 as SGHDT and CDR2 as YYEEEE.

The J gene is TRBJ2-4, the V gene TRBV6-4, with 11 bases fitting TRBD2. Germline V lookup: CDR1 MRHNA, CDR2 SNTAGT. V lost 4 bases and J lost 13; bases outside the gene matches: 9. This CDR3 is 14 amino acids long. The CDR3 bases are TGTGCCAGCAGTGCCGGGACTAGCGGAAGTGAGCAGTACTTC. Amino acid sequence: CASSAGTSGSEQYF.

CDR3 amino acids: CSAQYRDRRDEQYF. In nucleotides, the CDR3 is TGCAGTGCTCAGTATCGGGACAGGAGGGACGAGCAGTACTTC. V and J are TRBV20-1 and TRBJ2-5, with 8 bases identical to TRBD1. The DNA end lines up better with TRBJ2-7; the J call may be wrong. CDR1 DFQATT and CDR2 SNEGSKA come from the germline V gene (reference sequence). The CDR3 has 14 residues.

This sequence joins TRBV4-1 and TRBJ1-1; D is uncertain. CDR3 size: 15 residues. V was trimmed by 5 bases and J by 6 bases, leaving 19 bases between them. Germline V gene data show CDR1 as MGHRA and CDR2 as YSYEKL. In DNA, the CDR3 is TGCGCCAGCAGCGACCTCCCAGGAGGCGGGTCTGAAGCTTTCTTT. It encodes CASSDLPGGGSEAFF.